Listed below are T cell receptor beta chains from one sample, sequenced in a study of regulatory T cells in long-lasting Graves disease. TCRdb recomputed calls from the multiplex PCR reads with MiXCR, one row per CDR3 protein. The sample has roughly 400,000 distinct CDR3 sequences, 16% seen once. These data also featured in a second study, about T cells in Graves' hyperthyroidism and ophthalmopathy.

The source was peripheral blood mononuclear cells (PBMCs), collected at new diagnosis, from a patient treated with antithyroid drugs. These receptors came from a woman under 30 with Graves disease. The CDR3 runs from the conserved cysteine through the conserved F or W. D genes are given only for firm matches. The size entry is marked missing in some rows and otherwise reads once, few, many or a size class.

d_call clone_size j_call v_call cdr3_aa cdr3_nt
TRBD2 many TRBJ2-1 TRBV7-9 CASSPGGQQFF TGTGCCAGCAGCCCGGGGGGACAGCAGTTCTTC
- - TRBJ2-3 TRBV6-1 CASRARSRTTDTQYF TGTGCCAGCAGGGCGCGCAGCCGAACCACAGATACGCAGTATTTT
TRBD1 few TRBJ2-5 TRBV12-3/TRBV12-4 CASSLFDRGQTQYF TGTGCCAGCAGTTTATTCGACAGGGGGCAGACCCAGTACTTC
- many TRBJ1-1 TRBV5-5 CASSLGAGTEAFF TGTGCCAGCAGCTTAGGGGCTGGCACTGAAGCTTTCTTT
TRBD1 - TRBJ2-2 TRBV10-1 CASSGDRGNTGELFF TGCGCCAGCAGTGGGGACAGGGGAAACACCGGGGAGCTGTTTTTT
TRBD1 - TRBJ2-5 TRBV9 CASSAGQGIKTQYF TGTGCCAGCAGCGCGGGACAGGGGATAAAGACCCAGTACTTC
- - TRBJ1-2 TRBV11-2 CASSWGSGSNYGYTF TGTGCCAGCAGTTGGGGCAGCGGATCTAACTATGGCTACACCTTC
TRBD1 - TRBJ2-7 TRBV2 CASSDRNRGQSYEQYF TGTGCCAGCAGTGATAGGAACAGGGGGCAATCCTACGAGCAGTACTTC
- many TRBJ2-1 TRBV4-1 CASSLRERNNEQFF TGCGCCAGCAGCCTACGGGAGAGGAACAATGAGCAGTTCTTC
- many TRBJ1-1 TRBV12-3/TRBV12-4 CASSLGGTTEAFF TGTGCCAGCAGTTTGGGGGGGACGACTGAAGCTTTCTTT
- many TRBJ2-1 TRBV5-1 CASGKGPRNEQFF TGCGCCAGCGGCAAGGGGCCGCGCAATGAGCAGTTCTTC
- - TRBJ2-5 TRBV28 CASSLSARQETQYF TGTGCCAGCAGTTTAAGCGCGAGACAAGAGACCCAGTACTTC
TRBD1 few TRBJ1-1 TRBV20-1 CSARTGIRTEAFF TGCAGTGCTAGGACAGGGATTCGGACTGAAGCTTTCTTT
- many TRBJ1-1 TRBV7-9 CASSLTVSTEAFF TGTGCCAGCAGCTTAACAGTGAGCACTGAAGCTTTCTTT
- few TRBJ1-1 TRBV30 CAWSGLGLRRTEAFF TGTGCCTGGAGTGGTCTGGGACTGCGGAGGACTGAAGCTTTCTTT
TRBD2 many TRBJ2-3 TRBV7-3 CASSSTSGTDTQYF TGTGCCAGCAGCTCTACTAGCGGCACAGATACGCAGTATTTT
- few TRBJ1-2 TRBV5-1 CASSLATGNHGYTF TGCGCCAGCAGCTTGGCCACTGGGAACCATGGCTACACCTTC
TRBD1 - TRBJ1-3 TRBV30 CAWKSGGSSGNTIYF TGTGCCTGGAAATCAGGGGGGAGCTCTGGAAACACCATATATTTT
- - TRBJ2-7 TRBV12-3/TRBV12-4 CVSSPGVSYEQYF TGTGTCAGCAGCCCGGGGGTTTCCTACGAGCAGTACTTC
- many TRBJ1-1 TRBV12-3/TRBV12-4 CASSLSPRQSAEAFF TGTGCCAGCAGTTTATCCCCACGACAATCTGCTGAAGCTTTCTTT
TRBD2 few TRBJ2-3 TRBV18 CASSRLAGALTDTQYF TGTGCCAGCTCAAGACTAGCGGGAGCTCTCACAGATACGCAGTATTTT
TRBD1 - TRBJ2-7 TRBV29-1 CSVGTGTLYEQYF TGCAGCGTAGGGACAGGTACCCTCTACGAGCAGTACTTC
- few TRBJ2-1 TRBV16 CASSQQNVNEQFF TGTGCCAGCAGCCAGCAGAACGTCAATGAGCAGTTCTTC
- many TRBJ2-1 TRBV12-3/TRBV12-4 CASRESYNEQFF TGTGCCAGCCGGGAGAGTTACAATGAGCAGTTCTTC
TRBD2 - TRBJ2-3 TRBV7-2 CASSPGTSGRPVLTDTQYF TGTGCCAGCAGCCCCGGGACTAGCGGGAGACCCGTCCTCACAGATACGCAGTATTTT
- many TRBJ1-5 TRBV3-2 CASSHIDRAGSNQPQHF TGTGCCAGCAGCCACATCGACAGGGCGGGGAGCAATCAGCCCCAGCATTTT
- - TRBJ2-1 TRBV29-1 CSVGVATSSYNEQFF TGCAGCGTGGGGGTAGCGACAAGCTCCTACAATGAGCAGTTCTTC
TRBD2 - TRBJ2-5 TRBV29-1 CSVWDGSGREETQYF TGCAGCGTGTGGGATGGGAGCGGGAGGGAAGAGACCCAGTACTTC
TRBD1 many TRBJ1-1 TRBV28 CASSLNGWTGGGKAEAFF TGTGCCAGCAGTTTAAATGGCTGGACAGGGGGCGGAAAAGCTGAAGCTTTCTTT
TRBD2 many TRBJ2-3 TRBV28 CASSFRGRFYTQYF TGTGCCAGCAGTTTCCGCGGGAGATTTTATACGCAGTATTTT
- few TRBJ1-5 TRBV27 CASSITGMGGQPQHF TGTGCCAGCAGCATTACAGGGATGGGGGGCCAGCCCCAGCATTTT
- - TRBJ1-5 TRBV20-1 CSATVGSGNNQPQHF TGCAGTGCTACGGTTGGCTCTGGGAACAATCAGCCCCAGCATTTT
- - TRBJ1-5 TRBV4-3 CASSQEWGSGTQPQHF TGCGCCAGCAGCCAAGAGTGGGGGAGTGGGACACAGCCCCAGCATTTT
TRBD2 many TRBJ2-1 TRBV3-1 CASSRGAGASYNEQFF TGTGCCAGCAGCCGAGGTGCGGGAGCCTCCTACAATGAGCAGTTCTTC
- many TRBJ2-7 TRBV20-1 CSANTAGTASYEQYF TGCAGTGCTAACACTGCCGGGACTGCCTCCTACGAGCAGTACTTC
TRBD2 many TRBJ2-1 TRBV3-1 CASSQTSLAAYNEQFF TGTGCCAGCAGCCAGACATCCCTAGCGGCCTACAATGAGCAGTTCTTC
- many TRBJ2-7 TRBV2 CASSVETYEQYF TGTGCCAGCAGTGTGGAGACCTACGAGCAGTACTTC
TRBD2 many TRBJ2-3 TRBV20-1 CSAAPRSGRSSDTQYF TGCAGTGCTGCCCCCAGAAGCGGGAGAAGCTCAGATACGCAGTATTTT
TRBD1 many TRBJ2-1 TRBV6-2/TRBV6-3 CASSRQGFDFLYNEQFF TGTGCCAGCAGTCGACAGGGCTTCGACTTTCTCTACAATGAGCAGTTCTTC
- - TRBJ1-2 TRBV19 CASTYRANYGYTF TGTGCCAGTACTTACCGGGCTAACTATGGCTACACCTTC
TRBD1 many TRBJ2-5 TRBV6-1 CASSQGQSYETQYF TGTGCCAGCAGCCAGGGACAGTCTTACGAGACCCAGTACTTC